Sequencing of this TCR beta chain was carried out in a study of cytomegalovirus exposure and HLA in healthy donors. V lost 5 bases and J lost 4, with 12 bases in between. The CDR3 runs to 14 residues. Per the germline V gene, CDR1 is SGHAT and CDR2 is FQNNGV. It was with 60 Vbeta and 13 Jbeta primers that the PCR ran. Repertoires were generated with immunoSEQ multiplex PCR, while TCRdb's copy carries only in-frame clones and drops some. This table has about 180,000 clones, approximately 80% appearing once. The chain combines TRBV11-2 with TRBJ2-4, with TRBD1 as a possible D gene (7 bases). The sequence was obtained from a woman aged 45-59 years in good health and CMV-seronegative. Sequencing was done on a sample of PBMCs. CDR3: CASSPQGGKNIQYF. CDR3 nucleotide sequence: TGTGCCAGCAGCCCCCAGGGGGGAAAAAACATTCAGTACTTC. The full variable domain, with the rest looked up from reference TRBV11-2 and TRBJ2-4, is EAGVAQSPRYKIIEKRQSVAFWCNPISGHATLYWYQQILGQGPKLLIQFQNNGVVDDSQLPKDRFSAERLKGVDSTLKIQPAKLEDSAVYLCASSPQGGKNIQYFGAGTRLSVL.